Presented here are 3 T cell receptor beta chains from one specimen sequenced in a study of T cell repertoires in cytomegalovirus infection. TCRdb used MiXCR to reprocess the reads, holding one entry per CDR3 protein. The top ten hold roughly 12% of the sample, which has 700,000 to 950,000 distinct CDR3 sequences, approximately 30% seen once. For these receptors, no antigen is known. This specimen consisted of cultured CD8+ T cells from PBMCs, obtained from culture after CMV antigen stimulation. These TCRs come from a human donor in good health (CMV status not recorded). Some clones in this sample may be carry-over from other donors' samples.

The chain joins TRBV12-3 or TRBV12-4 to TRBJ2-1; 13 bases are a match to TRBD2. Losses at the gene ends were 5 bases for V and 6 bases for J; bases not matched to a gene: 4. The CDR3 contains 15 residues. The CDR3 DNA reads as TGTGCCAGCAGTCTGGGACTAGCGGGGCTCAATGAGCAGTTCTTC. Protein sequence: CASSLGLAGLNEQFF.

In nucleotides, the CDR3 is TGTGCCAGCAGTTTCCCCTTGGGTGAGCAGTTCTTC. It specifies CASSFPLGEQFF. The chain has TRBV12-3 or TRBV12-4 and TRBJ2-1; D is ambiguous. V lost 3 bases and J 9 bases, leaving 9 bases between the germline ends. The CDR3 contains 12 residues.

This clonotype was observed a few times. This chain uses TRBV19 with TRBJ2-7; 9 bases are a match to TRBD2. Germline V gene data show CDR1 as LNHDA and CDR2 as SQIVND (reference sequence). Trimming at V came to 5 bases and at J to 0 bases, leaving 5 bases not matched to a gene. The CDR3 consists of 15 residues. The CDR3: CASSVRTSDSYEQYF. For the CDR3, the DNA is TGTGCCAGTAGTGTCCGGACTAGCGACTCCTACGAGCAGTACTTC.